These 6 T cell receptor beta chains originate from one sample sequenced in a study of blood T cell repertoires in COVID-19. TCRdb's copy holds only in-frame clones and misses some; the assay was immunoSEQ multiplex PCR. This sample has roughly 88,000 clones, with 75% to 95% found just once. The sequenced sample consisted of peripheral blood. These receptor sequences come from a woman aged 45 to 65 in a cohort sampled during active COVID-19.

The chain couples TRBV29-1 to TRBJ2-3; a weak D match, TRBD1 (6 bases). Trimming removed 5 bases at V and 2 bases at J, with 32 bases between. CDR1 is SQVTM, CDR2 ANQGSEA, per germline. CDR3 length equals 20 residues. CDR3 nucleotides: TGCAGCGTTACTTCTAGGGGATGGGGGCTCTCGAAGATACCCACAGATACGCAGTATTTT. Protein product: CSVTSRGWGLSKIPTDTQYF.

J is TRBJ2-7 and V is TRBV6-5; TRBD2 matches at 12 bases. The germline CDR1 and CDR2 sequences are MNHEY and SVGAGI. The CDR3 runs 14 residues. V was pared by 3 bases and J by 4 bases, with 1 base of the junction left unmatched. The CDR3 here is CASSYTSGRYEQYF. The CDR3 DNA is TGTGCCAGCAGTTATACTAGCGGGAGGTACGAGCAGTACTTC.

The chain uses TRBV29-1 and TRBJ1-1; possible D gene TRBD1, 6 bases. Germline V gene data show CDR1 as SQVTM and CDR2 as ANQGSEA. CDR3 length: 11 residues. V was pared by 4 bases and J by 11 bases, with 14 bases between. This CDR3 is CSVVTDQGAFF. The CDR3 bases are TGCAGCGTTGTAACGGATCAGGGGGCTTTCTTT.

The CDR3 nucleotides are TGTGCCAGCAGCTTGGGGACAGGGGTTCAGCCCCAGCATTTT. This gives the protein CASSLGTGVQPQHF. The chain recombines TRBV5-6 with TRBJ1-5; 9 bases fit TRBD1. This CDR3 is 14 amino acids long. Germline V gene sequence: CDR1 SGHDT, CDR2 YYEEEE. J was trimmed by 6 bases and V by 0 bases; bases with no gene match: 1.

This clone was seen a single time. CDR3 nucleotides: TGTGCCAGCACAAAGGGGGTCGGACAAGAGACCCAGTACTTC. As protein: CASTKGVGQETQYF. The chain couples TRBV2 to TRBJ2-5, with D possibly being TRBD1 (6 bases). The CDR3 consists of 14 residues. Looked up from germline, CDR1 is SNHLY and CDR2 is FYNNEI. V lost 7 bases, J lost 2 bases, and 14 bases lay in between.

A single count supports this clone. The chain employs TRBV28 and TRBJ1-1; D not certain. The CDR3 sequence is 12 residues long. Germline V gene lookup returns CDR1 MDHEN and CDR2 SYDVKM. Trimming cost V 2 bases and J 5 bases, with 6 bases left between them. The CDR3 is CASSLIATEAFF. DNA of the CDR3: TGTGCCAGCAGTTTAATAGCGACTGAAGCTTTCTTT.